This T cell receptor (beta chain) is from a study of blood T cell repertoires in COVID-19. At the level of the study: PBMCs, B-cell-depleted T cells, or T cells were the source of the cDNA or gDNA that made up the material.

The germline V and J ends were trimmed by 3 bases and 1 base, with 9 bases remaining between them. Germline V CDR1 and CDR2: SQVTM, ANQGSEA. The CDR3 spans 13 residues. Assay: immunoSEQ multiplex PCR; the TCRdb copy retains only in-frame clones and omits some. The sample consists of some 200,000 clones, about 78% of them appearing once. This TCR came from a woman in her 50s who had recovered from COVID-19. The chain links TRBV29-1 to TRBJ1-1; unclear D gene. Specimen: PBMCs or T cells enriched from blood (not recorded which). The CDR3, as DNA: TGCAGCGTTGACGGGTCAGCGAACACTGAAGCTTTCTTT. Translated: CSVDGSANTEAFF. Combining the CDR3 with reference TRBV29-1 and TRBJ1-1 gives the whole variable domain SAVISQKPSRDICQRGTSLTIQCQVDSQVTMMFWYRQQPGQSLTLIATANQGSEATYESGFVIDKFPISRPNLTFSTLTVSNMSPEDSSIYLCSVDGSANTEAFFGQGTRLTVV.